The 12 T cell receptor beta chains listed next were all sequenced from one sample in a study of cytomegalovirus exposure and HLA in healthy donors. The PCR used 60 Vbeta and 13 Jbeta primers. The assay was immunoSEQ multiplex PCR, and TCRdb's table has in-frame clones only and misses some. The sample consists of approximately 160,000 clones, roughly 80% of them appearing once. Sequenced sample: PBMCs. The receptors derive from a woman aged 45-59 years in good health and CMV-seropositive.

V gene TRBV5-6 combines with J gene TRBJ2-5; 13 positions match TRBD2. The tail of the sequence fits TRBJ2-7 better, so the J call may be wrong. Germline V gene sequence: CDR1 SGHDT, CDR2 YYEEEE. This CDR3 has 17 residues. CDR3 sequence: CASSWTSGGLNRNEQYF. CDR3 DNA: TGTGCCAGCAGCTGGACTAGCGGGGGCCTTAATCGGAACGAGCAGTACTTC.

The genes are TRBV6-6 and TRBJ2-3; tentatively, D is TRBD1 (5 bases). Germline V gene data show CDR1 as MNHNY and CDR2 as SVGAGI (reference sequence). This CDR3 is built from 12 residues. Between the trimmed V and J ends, which lost 3 bases and 5 bases, there was a span of 6 bases. CDR3 protein: CASSYRGDTQYF. For the CDR3, the DNA is TGTGCCAGCAGTTATAGGGGAGATACGCAGTATTTT.

A remark on this clone: Other nucleotide sequences from this sample produce the same CDR3. V usage is TRBV27 and J usage is TRBJ2-5, with 8 bases aligning to TRBD2. The CDR3 consists of 15 residues. The germline V gene encodes CDR1 MNHEY and CDR2 SMNVEV (reference sequence). V dropped 2 bases and J dropped 5; count of bases not matched to a gene: 7. The CDR3: CASSLHGGAKETQYF. The CDR3 region has the DNA TGTGCCAGCAGTTTACACGGGGGGGCTAAGGAGACCCAGTACTTC.

The J gene is TRBJ2-5, the V gene TRBV10-3; D unresolved. The CDR3 extends over 14 amino acids. Trimming shortened V by 2 bases and J by 1 base, and 8 bases separated the two germline ends. Germline lookup yields CDR1 ENHRY and CDR2 SYGVKD. CDR3 nucleotide sequence: TGTGCCATCAGTGAGCCTTGGGCCCAAGAGACCCAGTACTTC. Translated: CAISEPWAQETQYF.

The V call is TRBV14, the J call TRBJ1-1, with D possibly TRBD1 on 5 matching bases. This CDR3 contains 13 residues. Germline loops: CDR1 SGHDN, CDR2 FVKESK. V lost 2 bases, J lost 4 bases, and 8 bases lay in between. CDR3 sequence reads: CASSQTQGTEAFF. The CDR3 nucleotides are TGTGCCAGCAGCCAAACCCAGGGCACTGAAGCTTTCTTT. The full variable domain, in which reference TRBV14 and TRBJ1-1 provide the parts outside the CDR3, is EAGVTQFPSHSVIEKGQTVTLRCDPISGHDNLYWYRRVMGKEIKFLLHFVKESKQDESGMPNNRFLAERTGGTYSTLKVQPAELEDSGVYFCASSQTQGTEAFFGQGTRLTVV.

This chain uses TRBV7-9 with TRBJ1-6; no definite D call. With 3 bases removed from V and 5 bases from J, the gap between germline ends came to 8 bases. The CDR3 loop spans 14 amino acids. Germline CDR1 and CDR2: SEHNR and FQNEAQ (reference sequence). In DNA, the CDR3 is TGTGCCAGCAGCTTGCTCGGAGATAATTCACCCCTCCACTTT. Protein product: CASSLLGDNSPLHF.

The chain has TRBV30 and TRBJ1-6; the D is unclear. The germline gives CDR1 GTSNPN, CDR2 SVGIG (reference sequence). The CDR3 has 13 residues. Between the trimmed V and J ends, which lost 1 base and 8 bases, there was a span of 9 bases. The DNA of the CDR3 is TGTGCCTGGAGTGCTCACCTAGATTCACCCCTCCACTTT. Its protein product is CAWSAHLDSPLHF.

This clone was found a few times. This chain links TRBV6-6 with TRBJ1-5; D is unclear. The CDR3 length is 13 residues. CDR1 and CDR2 (germline): MNHNY, SVGAGI (reference sequence). With 5 bases removed from V and 6 bases from J, the gap between germline ends came to 11 bases. DNA of the CDR3: TGTGCCAGCAGTGATAAGAGGGTTCAGCCCCAGCATTTT. Translating gives CASSDKRVQPQHF.

V is TRBV2 and J is TRBJ1-5, with 11 bases fitting TRBD1. The CDR3 is made up of 15 amino acids. Germline CDR1 is SNHLY and CDR2 is FYNNEI. V lost 6 bases and J lost 6; bases outside the gene matches: 7. The CDR3 DNA reads TGTGCCAGCAGGTTCGGACAGGGGGCCGGTCAGCCCCAGCATTTT. Protein product: CASRFGQGAGQPQHF. Looking up the rest from reference TRBV2 and TRBJ1-5 gives the full variable domain: EPEVTQTPSHQVTQMGQEVILRCVPISNHLYFYWYRQILGQKVEFLVSFYNNEISEKSEIFDDQFSVERPDGSNFTLKIRSTKLEDSAMYFCASRFGQGAGQPQHFGDGTRLSIL.

This chain joins TRBV7-9 and TRBJ2-3; 15 positions match TRBD2. V was pared by 5 bases and J by 11 bases, with 2 bases of the junction left unmatched. The CDR3 covers 13 residues. Germline V gene sequence: CDR1 SEHNR, CDR2 FQNEAQ (reference sequence). The CDR3, as DNA: TGTGCCAGCAGCGGACTAGCGGGGGGGAAGCAGTATTTT. The encoded protein is CASSGLAGGKQYF.

The rearrangement links TRBV4-2 to TRBJ2-2; 7 nucleotides line up with TRBD1. This CDR3 is built from 16 residues. Germline V gives CDR1 LGHNA, CDR2 YNFKEQ. V gave up 1 base and J gave up 7 bases; unmatched junction bases: 9. Written as DNA, the CDR3 is TGTGCCAGCAGCCAAGCACGCCAGGGGGATCGCGGGGAGCTGTTTTTT. It yields the protein CASSQARQGDRGELFF.

The chain carries TRBV5-8 and TRBJ1-2; 11 bases fit TRBD1. V was pared by 4 bases and J by 0 bases, with 5 bases of the junction left unmatched. The germline gives CDR1 SGHTS, CDR2 YDEGEE. This CDR3 region has 16 residues. The CDR3 is CASSRGTGGSNYGYTF. CDR3 nucleotides: TGTGCCAGCAGCCGCGGGACAGGGGGGTCTAACTATGGCTACACCTTC.